This section outlines one T cell receptor (beta chain) sequence together with its context. No antigen is known for it. This sample's time point: week 35, safety follow-up. Vaccine doses each comprised 300 ug of mutant IDH1 20-mer peptide, with topical imiquimod. The CDR3 has 12 amino acids. Trimming removed 5 bases from V and 8 bases from J, with 12 bases in between. Germline lookup yields CDR1 SEHNR and CDR2 FQNEAQ (reference sequence). These data are taken from a study of a mutant IDH1 vaccine in newly diagnosed glioma. Across the study: The study started vaccination 4-6 weeks after radiotherapy alone, or with temozolomide cycles.

Sequencing used immunoSEQ multiplex PCR; TCRdb keeps in-frame clones, though not all of them. The sample has 41,000 or so clones; 80% to 90% are singletons. This receptor was taken from a man aged 40-49 years with glioma. This chain uses TRBV7-9 with TRBJ1-2; D is ambiguous. The material was PBMCs, obtained from a glioma patient whose treatment included an IDH1 peptide vaccine. Here the CDR3 DNA reads TGTGCCAGCAGCACACAATCAAGGGGCTACACCTTC. Residues: CASSTQSRGYTF.